Below, one T cell receptor beta chain is given with its context. The antigen is unknown. PCR primers comprised 60 Vbeta and 13 Jbeta primers. The data were produced by immunoSEQ multiplex PCR, yet TCRdb's version contains in-frame clones alone and is incomplete. The data contain roughly 100,000 clones, roughly 82% of them seen just once; the ten biggest clones take up under 2%. Germline V gene lookup returns CDR1 LNHDA and CDR2 SQIVND (reference sequence). The junction had 15 bases not matched to a gene; V was cut back by 9 bases and J by 7 bases. The CDR3 spans 16 residues. These data are taken from a study of cytomegalovirus exposure and HLA in healthy donors. Findings of the study overall: A later analysis linked a missense DCLRE1C variant to TCR beta V- and J-gene trimming. The study designated some 180 TCR beta chains cytomegalovirus-associated.

Donors were ostensibly healthy at sampling, although undocumented immune exposures were probable. Sequenced: PBMCs. The sequence derives from a middle-aged man in good health and CMV-seronegative. J is TRBJ1-6 and V is TRBV19; 7 bases fit TRBD1. The CDR3, as DNA: TGTGCCAGCCGCCCCCAGGGGGTACATAAGAATTCACCCCTCCACTTT. This encodes CASRPQGVHKNSPLHF.